This T cell receptor beta chain was sequenced in a study of T cells in Graves' hyperthyroidism and ophthalmopathy. Researchers amplified the TCR beta CDR3 regions from RNA transcripts. The HTBI primer set served for first-round RT-PCR of the TCR CDR3. TCRdb reanalysed the multiplex PCR reads using MiXCR and keeps one entry per CDR3 protein. This table has 600,000 to 850,000 distinct CDR3 sequences, roughly 20% appearing once. This clonotype was seen a few times. V lost 6 bases and J 4 bases, leaving 12 bases between the germline ends. The CDR3 runs to 13 residues. Germline-derived CDR1 and CDR2 are MNHNS and SASEGT.

The chain joins TRBV6-1 to TRBJ1-1, with D perhaps matching TRBD1 (5 bases). The sequenced sample was blood. The receptor comes from a woman between 45 and 65 years old with Graves' hyperthyroidism that later progressed to Graves' ophthalmopathy. CDR3 region: CASSTMTATEAFF. Written as DNA, the CDR3 is TGTGCCAGCAGCACTATGACAGCCACTGAAGCTTTCTTT.